This note documents a single T cell receptor (beta chain) sequence. What it binds is not known. The CDR3 loop spans 15 amino acids. In germline, CDR1 is KGHSH, CDR2 LQKENI. Trimming stripped 3 bases from V and 0 bases from J, with 11 bases between. Building the TCR beta libraries relied on iRepertoire HTBI primers, and CDR3 regions underwent Arm-PCR. TCRdb recomputed calls from the multiplex PCR reads with MiXCR, one row per CDR3 protein. The sample holds 300,000 to 500,000 distinct CDR3 sequences; about 20% are singletons and the top ten take around 21%. The data are from a study of regulatory T cells in long-lasting Graves disease. Across the whole study: To qualify as persistent, Graves' disease required over 5 years of antithyroid drugs with positive TSH receptor antibodies.

Study conclusions and caveats: Samples came from peripheral blood alone, without thyroid tissue. More public clonotypes were shared by persistent patients (2,741) than by new patients (about 970).

The time point: persistent/refractory GD, antithyroid drugs over 5 years with positive TRAb. The TCR library was made from RNA that had been extracted from PBMCs in TRIzol. The origin of this receptor is a female donor with Graves disease. The V gene is TRBV18, the J gene TRBJ1-1; no reliable D call. The sequences come from peripheral blood mononuclear cells (PBMCs), collected when the disease was refractory, from a patient treated with antithyroid drugs. The CDR3 loop reads CASSPDDWLNTEAFF. The CDR3 DNA sequence: TGTGCCAGCTCACCCGACGACTGGCTGAACACTGAAGCTTTCTTT.